Below, one TCR beta chain is given with its context. This sample stems from a study of blood T cell repertoires in COVID-19. The method was immunoSEQ multiplex PCR; TCRdb's version includes in-frame clones alone and lacks a portion of them. The sample contains some 24,000 clones, 89% of which appear only once. The J segment lost 4 bases and the V segment lost 5 bases, leaving 5 bases of the junction unmatched. The CDR3 is made up of 14 amino acids. CDR1 is SSHAT, CDR2 FNYEAQ, per germline (reference sequence). This clonotype was sampled from a man between 65 and 85 years old with acute or convalescent COVID-19. The sample was peripheral blood. The chain links TRBV7-7 to TRBJ2-7; 10 nucleotides align to TRBD2. The CDR3 reads CASSPGLAAYEQYF. The CDR3, as DNA: TGTGCCAGCAGCCCAGGACTAGCGGCATACGAGCAGTACTTC.